This entry lists 30 T cell receptor beta chains sequenced from one sample in a study of a mutant IDH1 vaccine in newly diagnosed glioma. Clones were read by immunoSEQ multiplex PCR, and TCRdb kept only the in-frame ones, dropping some. The table records around 26,000 clones, 75% to 90% of them present only once. Their recognized antigens are unknown. Sample time point: week 35, safety follow-up. Each dose of the vaccine consisted of 300 ug of mutant IDH1 20-mer peptide, with topical imiquimod. The specimen comprised PBMCs, sampled from a glioma patient whose treatment included an IDH1 peptide vaccine. These receptors came from a man aged 25-45 years with glioma.

The chain couples TRBV6-6 to TRBJ1-1, with D hard to call. There are 14 residues in the CDR3. The V end was cut by 2 bases, the J end by 4 bases, with 11 bases between. CDR1 and CDR2 (germline): MNHNY, SVGAGI (reference sequence). CDR3 residues: CASSYAGGSTEAFF. The CDR3, as DNA: TGTGCCAGCAGTTACGCGGGCGGGAGCACTGAAGCTTTCTTT.

The genes are TRBV5-1 and TRBJ2-5, with a possible D match to TRBD1 (6 bases). V shed 0 bases and J shed 4 bases, with 13 bases lying between them. The CDR3 has 15 amino acids. The germline gives CDR1 SGHRS, CDR2 YFSETQ. CDR3: CASSLESSQGETQYF. The CDR3 nucleotides are TGCGCCAGCAGCTTGGAATCCTCACAGGGAGAGACCCAGTACTTC.

This clone was seen a handful of times. The CDR3 loop is CASSLGGSGTEAFF. The CDR3 DNA follows: TGTGCCAGCAGTTTAGGGGGCTCTGGCACTGAAGCTTTCTTT. The chain is built from TRBV27 and TRBJ1-1, with D maybe TRBD1 (6 bases). This CDR3 is 14 amino acids long. CDR1 is MNHEY, CDR2 SMNVEV, per germline (reference sequence). The V end lost 2 bases, the J end lost 4 bases, and 11 bases lay between the germline ends.

The chain recombines TRBV20-1 with TRBJ1-1; D gene ambiguous. This CDR3 has 9 amino acids. The germline V gene encodes CDR1 DFQATT and CDR2 SNEGSKA (reference sequence). CDR3 in amino acids: CRRNTEAFF. The CDR3 bases are TGCAGACGGAACACTGAAGCTTTCTTT.

This clone has just one count. The gene calls are TRBV7-9 and TRBJ2-7; 7 bases fit TRBD1. V dropped 3 bases and J dropped 3; count of bases not matched to a gene: 2. The CDR3 length is 13 residues. Germline values: CDR1 SEHNR, CDR2 FQNEAQ (reference sequence). CDR3 nucleotides: TGTGCCAGCAGCTTCAGGGACAGCTACGAGCAGTACTTC. Translating it yields CASSFRDSYEQYF.

V and J are TRBV7-8 and TRBJ2-7; D may correspond to TRBD1 or TRBD2 (6 bases each). The germline V gene encodes CDR1 SGHVS and CDR2 FQNEAQ. V was cut by 5 bases and J by 3 bases, with 17 bases left in between. The CDR3 has 15 residues. CDR3 sequence: CASSVRGAERYEQYF. DNA of the CDR3: TGTGCCAGCAGCGTTAGGGGGGCTGAGCGCTACGAGCAGTACTTC.

The chain combines TRBV2 with TRBJ1-1; D gene ambiguous. The germline CDR1 and CDR2 sequences are SNHLY and FYNNEI. Trimming stripped 6 bases from V and 4 bases from J, with 15 bases between. This CDR3 is built from 14 residues. This CDR3 reads CASSLLSRGTEAFF. The CDR3 coding sequence is TGTGCCAGCAGCCTCTTGAGTCGGGGCACTGAAGCTTTCTTT.

This chain uses TRBV7-9 with TRBJ1-1; TRBD1 matches 7 bases. The V and J ends lost 6 bases and 0 bases, in that order; junction bases with no gene match: 7. The germline CDR1 and CDR2 sequences are SEHNR and FQNEAQ (reference sequence). The CDR3 loop spans 15 amino acids. The CDR3 loop reads CASRKGTDMNTEAFF. The CDR3 DNA follows: TGTGCCAGCAGAAAAGGGACAGACATGAACACTGAAGCTTTCTTT.

This clone was recorded only once. V is TRBV28 and J is TRBJ2-1, with TRBD1 identical over 7 bases. The length of the CDR3 is 15 residues. V gave up 6 bases and J gave up 2 bases; unmatched junction bases: 7. Germline V gene sequence: CDR1 MDHEN, CDR2 SYDVKM. CDR3 nucleotides: TGTGCCAGCAGCATCACAGGGGATGCCTACAATGAGCAGTTCTTC. It specifies CASSITGDAYNEQFF.

The chain links TRBV19 to TRBJ2-2; 8 bases match TRBD2. CDR1 and CDR2 from the germline V gene are LNHDA and SQIVND (reference sequence). The CDR3 extends over 15 amino acids. J gave up 3 bases and V 8 bases, and 8 bases lay outside the gene matches. The CDR3, as DNA: TGTGCCAGTTTTATGGCGGGGGGAGACACCGGGGAGCTGTTTTTT. Translating it yields CASFMAGGDTGELFF. The entire variable domain, with the rest obtained from reference TRBV19 and TRBJ2-2, is as follows: DGGITQSPKYLFRKEGQNVTLSCEQNLNHDAMYWYRQDPGQGLRLIYYSQIVNDFQKGDIAEGYSVSREKKESFPLTVTSAQKNPTAFYLCASFMAGGDTGELFFGEGSRLTVL.

The chain couples TRBV29-1 to TRBJ2-1; tentatively, D is TRBD1 (5 bases). CDR1 SQVTM and CDR2 ANQGSEA come from the germline V gene. The CDR3 runs 15 residues. The germline V and J ends were trimmed by 3 bases and 2 bases, with 14 bases remaining between them. As DNA, the CDR3 is TGCAGCGTTGAGACCCAGGGTTTTGCCTACAATGAGCAGTTCTTC. As protein: CSVETQGFAYNEQFF.

The chain has TRBV6-6 and TRBJ2-2; D is undetermined. The CDR3 loop spans 14 amino acids. The germline CDR1 and CDR2 sequences are MNHNY and SVGAGI (reference sequence). V lost 2 bases and J lost 0, with 4 bases in between. In DNA form, the CDR3 reads TGTGCCAGCAGTTACACTACGAACACCGGGGAGCTGTTTTTT. Translated: CASSYTTNTGELFF.

The rearrangement links TRBV30 to TRBJ2-3; D is possibly TRBD2 (7 bases). The CDR3 is 16 amino acids. Germline V gives CDR1 GTSNPN, CDR2 SVGIG (reference sequence). Deletions cut 2 bases from V and 4 bases from J, with 19 bases between. CDR3 in DNA: TGTGCCTGGAGTACGGGGGGCCCCCGCGGGGCAGATACGCAGTATTTT. Translated, it gives CAWSTGGPRGADTQYF. Combining the CDR3 with reference TRBV30 and TRBJ2-3 gives the whole variable domain SQTIHQWPATLVQPVGSPLSLECTVEGTSNPNLYWYRQAAGRGLQLLFYSVGIGQISSEVPQNLSASRPQDRQFILSSKKLLLSDSGFYLCAWSTGGPRGADTQYFGPGTRLTVL.

The gene calls are TRBV2 and TRBJ2-5; 14 positions match TRBD2. Unmatched junction bases numbered 11, after V lost 10 bases and J lost 4 bases. Germline assignment: CDR1 SNHLY and CDR2 FYNNEI. The length of the CDR3 is 16 residues. The CDR3: CATYGLAGGGAETQYF. The CDR3, as DNA: TGTGCCACATATGGACTAGCGGGAGGAGGTGCAGAGACCCAGTACTTC.

The chain employs TRBV18 and TRBJ2-7, with 11 nucleotides matching TRBD1. Germline V CDR1 and CDR2: KGHSH, LQKENI. The CDR3 contains 16 residues. V was pared by 8 bases and J by 4 bases, with 13 bases of the junction left unmatched. This CDR3 reads CASTTTAGTGGYEQYF. The CDR3 DNA sequence: TGTGCCAGCACAACTACCGCCGGGACAGGGGGTTACGAGCAGTACTTC.

This clone has a single count. The rearrangement joins TRBV27 to TRBJ1-5, with a tentative D call TRBD1 (5 bases). The germline gives CDR1 MNHEY, CDR2 SMNVEV (reference sequence). V was shortened by 1 base and J by 0 bases, with 13 bases between the two germline ends. This CDR3 region has 17 residues. DNA for the CDR3: TGTGCCAGCAGTTTATTCCCTAGCAGGGATAGCAATCAGCCCCAGCATTTT. This codes for CASSLFPSRDSNQPQHF.

The genes are TRBV2 and TRBJ1-2; 7 bases match TRBD1. V lost 1 base and J lost 6; bases outside the gene matches: 5. Per the germline V gene, CDR1 is SNHLY and CDR2 is FYNNEI. The CDR3 spans 14 residues. The CDR3 bases are TGTGCCAGCAGTGAAGGGGGACAGAGGCATGGCTACACCTTC. It yields the protein CASSEGGQRHGYTF.

CDR3 sequence: CASSPSAGGPYEQYF. The DNA of the CDR3 is TGTGCCAGCAGCCCCTCGGCGGGGGGGCCCTACGAGCAGTACTTC. V usage is TRBV9 and J usage is TRBJ2-7; 9 nucleotides agree with TRBD2. CDR3 length: 15 amino acids. Losses at the gene ends were 4 bases for V and 2 bases for J; bases not matched to a gene: 7. CDR1 and CDR2 from the germline V gene are SGDLS and YYNGEE. The complete variable domain, with remaining parts taken from reference TRBV9 and TRBJ2-7, reads DSGVTQTPKHLITATGQRVTLRCSPRSGDLSVYWYQQSLDQGLQFLIQYYNGEERAKGNILERFSAQQFPDLHSELNLSSLELGDSALYFCASSPSAGGPYEQYFGPGTRLTVT.

The J gene is TRBJ1-1, the V gene TRBV5-1, with D unclear. Germline CDR1 reads SGHRS; CDR2 reads YFSETQ. The CDR3 runs to 13 residues. V was shortened by 4 bases and J by 7 bases, with 14 bases between the two germline ends. The CDR3 bases are TGCGCCAGCAGCGTGGCAGGACGGGATGAAGCTTTCTTT. Amino acid sequence: CASSVAGRDEAFF.

V is TRBV28 and J is TRBJ2-7; 8 bases match TRBD2. There are 15 residues in the CDR3. Unmatched junction bases numbered 13, after V lost 6 bases and J lost 6 bases. From germline, CDR1 is MDHEN and CDR2 SYDVKM. The chain's CDR3 is CASSLAGTKSGEQYF. The CDR3 coding sequence is TGTGCCAGCAGCTTAGCGGGGACGAAGTCGGGCGAGCAGTACTTC.

The chain carries TRBV5-6 and TRBJ1-2, with 8 bases lining up with TRBD1. The CDR3 has 13 amino acids. With 4 bases clipped from V and 7 bases from J, the junction kept 6 bases outside the gene matches. CDR1 is SGHDT and CDR2 is YYEEEE in the germline V gene. CDR3 protein: CASSLGQVLGYTF. DNA of the CDR3: TGTGCCAGCAGCCTGGGACAGGTCCTTGGCTACACCTTC.

The chain is built from TRBV7-8 and TRBJ2-2; 7 positions match TRBD1. V shed 6 bases, J shed 6 bases, and the junction held 16 bases outside the gene matches. Looked up from germline, CDR1 is SGHVS and CDR2 is FQNEAQ. This CDR3 contains 17 residues. The CDR3 nucleotides are TGTGCCAGCAGTCCTAAGCCGGGACAGCCTTCGTCCGGGGAGCTGTTTTTT. This codes for CASSPKPGQPSSGELFF.

This clone was seen more than once but under ten times. This sequence joins TRBV9 and TRBJ1-1; D remains ambiguous. CDR1 and CDR2 (germline): SGDLS, YYNGEE. V shed 3 bases and J shed 6 bases, with 21 bases lying between them. CDR3 length: 16 amino acids. This chain's CDR3 is CASSAHPGAQEAEAFF. In nucleotides, the CDR3 is TGTGCCAGCAGCGCACACCCAGGAGCTCAGGAAGCTGAAGCTTTCTTT.

The V and J genes are TRBV18 and TRBJ2-2, with 7 bases lining up with TRBD1. The CDR3 is 16 amino acids. Germline CDR1 KGHSH, CDR2 LQKENI. V trimming: 6 bases; J trimming: 3 bases; junction bases outside the gene matches: 10. CDR3 residues: CASSLTQGSDTGELFF. The CDR3 bases are TGTGCCAGCTCGCTTACACAGGGGTCGGACACCGGGGAGCTGTTTTTT.

The chain recombines TRBV10-3 with TRBJ2-1, with D possibly matching TRBD2 (5 bases). Deletions cut 6 bases from V and 3 bases from J, with 12 bases between. The CDR3 totals 14 residues. Looked up from germline, CDR1 is ENHRY and CDR2 is SYGVKD. The CDR3 is CAISGLSDYNEQFF. CDR3 DNA: TGTGCCATCAGCGGACTGTCTGACTACAATGAGCAGTTCTTC.

This clone was detected a few times. V and J are TRBV2 and TRBJ1-1, with D tentatively TRBD1 (5 bases). The CDR3 is 15 residues long. Deletions cut 6 bases from V and 4 bases from J, with 18 bases between. Germline V gene lookup returns CDR1 SNHLY and CDR2 FYNNEI. The CDR3 bases are TGTGCCAGCAGGGATCAGACAGACGCAGGCACTGAAGCTTTCTTT. Translation: CASRDQTDAGTEAFF.

This chain's CDR3 is CASRPGTAYGYTF. CDR3 DNA sequence: TGTGCCAGCAGGCCCGGGACGGCCTATGGCTACACCTTC. The chain employs TRBV27 and TRBJ1-2; D is perhaps TRBD1 (5 bases). Trimming removed 6 bases from V and 4 bases from J, with 12 bases in between. CDR3 length: 13 amino acids. CDR1 is MNHEY, CDR2 SMNVEV, per germline (reference sequence).

The V call is TRBV5-1, the J call TRBJ2-1; the match to TRBD1 covers 7 bases. The V gene's germline CDR1 is SGHRS and CDR2 YFSETQ. V lost 3 bases to trimming and J lost 4 bases; unmatched junction nucleotides: 7. The CDR3 consists of 15 residues. DNA of the CDR3: TGCGCCAGCAGCTCCCGGGACAGAGTATACAATGAGCAGTTCTTC. Amino acids: CASSSRDRVYNEQFF.

V gene TRBV5-1 combines with J gene TRBJ2-7; maybe TRBD1 (6 bases). From germline, CDR1 is SGHRS and CDR2 YFSETQ. Trimming took 1 base from V and 3 from J, leaving 17 bases between them. The CDR3 covers 16 residues. CDR3 nucleotide sequence: TGCGCCAGCAGCTTGAACCCGGGACACGGGAACTACGAGCAGTACTTC. Translating gives CASSLNPGHGNYEQYF.

The CDR3 spells CASSIIPRQGGGNEQFF. The CDR3 nucleotides are TGTGCCAGTAGTATAATTCCCCGACAGGGCGGGGGCAATGAGCAGTTCTTC. The chain uses TRBV19 and TRBJ2-1; D possibly uses TRBD1 or TRBD2 (7 bases each). Trimming pared 2 bases from V and 6 bases from J, leaving 20 bases between. CDR3 length: 17 residues. Germline V gives CDR1 LNHDA, CDR2 SQIVND (reference sequence).